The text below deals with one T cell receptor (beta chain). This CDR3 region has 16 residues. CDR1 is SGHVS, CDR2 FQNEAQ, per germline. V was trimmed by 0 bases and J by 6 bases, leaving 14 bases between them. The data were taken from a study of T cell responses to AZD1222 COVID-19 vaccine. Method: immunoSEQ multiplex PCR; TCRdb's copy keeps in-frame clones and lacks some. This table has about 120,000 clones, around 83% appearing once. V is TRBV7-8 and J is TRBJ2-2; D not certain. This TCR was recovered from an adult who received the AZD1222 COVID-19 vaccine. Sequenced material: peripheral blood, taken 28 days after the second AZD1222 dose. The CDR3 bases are TGTGCCAGCAGCTTAGCGCACCATGTCTCATCCGGGGAGCTGTTTTTT. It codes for CASSLAHHVSSGELFF. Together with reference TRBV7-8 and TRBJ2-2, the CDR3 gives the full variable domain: GAGVSQSPRYKVAKRGQDVALRCDPISGHVSLFWYQQALGQGPEFLTYFQNEAQLDKSGLPSDRFFAERPEGSVSTLKIQRTQQEDSAVYLCASSLAHHVSSGELFFGEGSRLTVL.